These 20 T cell receptor beta chains were all obtained from the same sample, sequenced in a study of OX40 agonist ivuxolimab in advanced cancers. The repertoire was sequenced with immunoSEQ multiplex PCR; TCRdb's copy has only in-frame clones and lacks some. Of just over 95,000 clones in the sample, about 90% were seen once. This material consisted of CD4+ or CD8+ T cells sorted from blood, taken in a trial of the OX40 agonist ivuxolimab. The source is an adult with an advanced solid tumor such as melanoma, head and neck, liver or kidney cancer.

The chain joins TRBV6-4 to TRBJ2-3; perhaps TRBD1 as D (6 bases). This CDR3 is 15 amino acids long. Germline CDR1 reads MRHNA; CDR2 reads SNTAGT. The V end lost 0 bases, the J end lost 6 bases, and 13 bases lay between the germline ends. Here the CDR3 reads CASSDSSGARDTQYF. In nucleotides, the CDR3 is TGTGCCAGCAGTGACTCGTCAGGGGCGAGGGATACGCAGTATTTT.

The chain has TRBV14 and TRBJ2-7; D not resolved. The CDR3 runs to 12 residues. The germline V gene encodes CDR1 SGHDN and CDR2 FVKESK. Trimming removed 2 bases at V and 2 bases at J, with 4 bases between. CDR3 sequence reads: CASSQLPYEQYF. As DNA, the CDR3 is TGTGCCAGCAGCCAATTGCCCTACGAGCAGTACTTC.

This chain joins TRBV19 and TRBJ1-5; D perhaps matches TRBD1 (6 bases). Germline CDR1 is LNHDA and CDR2 is SQIVND (reference sequence). The CDR3 is 14 residues long. Trimming took off 4 bases at V and 3 bases at J, with 10 bases between the two ends. The CDR3 region is CASSKQGPNQPQHF. For the CDR3, the DNA is TGTGCCAGTAGTAAACAGGGACCCAATCAGCCCCAGCATTTT.

The chain couples TRBV11-1 to TRBJ1-2, with unresolved D. The germline V and J ends were trimmed by 1 base and 6 bases, with 9 bases remaining between them. The length of the CDR3 is 13 residues. Germline CDR1 reads SGHAT; CDR2 reads FQDESV (reference sequence). CDR3 region: CASSLGPTNGYTF. CDR3 DNA: TGTGCCAGCAGCTTAGGGCCTACGAATGGCTACACCTTC.

The genes are TRBV29-1 and TRBJ2-3, with a weak D call TRBD1 (6 bases). Germline loops: CDR1 SQVTM, CDR2 ANQGSEA. This CDR3 has 14 residues. Trimming shortened V by 4 bases and J by 4 bases, and 15 bases separated the two germline ends. This CDR3 is CSVVGRKGADTQYF. DNA for the CDR3: TGCAGCGTTGTGGGGCGTAAGGGGGCAGATACGCAGTATTTT.

The chain carries TRBV2 and TRBJ1-2; 8 positions match TRBD1. The CDR3 runs to 14 residues. After removal of 1 base from V and 8 bases from J, the junction contained 6 bases not matched to a gene. Germline loops: CDR1 SNHLY, CDR2 FYNNEI. The CDR3 sequence: CASSEVGQGSGYTF. For the CDR3, the DNA is TGTGCCAGCAGTGAAGTAGGACAGGGATCGGGCTACACCTTC. Variable domain in full (rest from reference TRBV2 and TRBJ1-2): EPEVTQTPSHQVTQMGQEVILRCVPISNHLYFYWYRQILGQKVEFLVSFYNNEISEKSEIFDDQFSVERPDGSNFTLKIRSTKLEDSAMYFCASSEVGQGSGYTFGSGTRLTVV.

The genes are TRBV9 and TRBJ2-3; D is unclear. CDR3 length equals 12 residues. The germline gives CDR1 SGDLS, CDR2 YYNGEE. Deletions cut 0 bases from V and 4 bases from J, with 3 bases between. The CDR3 protein is CASSVVADTQYF. In nucleotides, the CDR3 is TGTGCCAGCAGCGTAGTGGCAGATACGCAGTATTTT.

This clone showed up just once. The chain links TRBV19 to TRBJ2-3, with unresolved D. Germline V lookup: CDR1 LNHDA, CDR2 SQIVND (reference sequence). The V end was cut by 5 bases, the J end by 0 bases, with 9 bases between. The CDR3 loop spans 14 amino acids. The DNA of the CDR3 is TGTGCCAGTAGTGGGGTCCCTAGCACAGATACGCAGTATTTT. Its protein product is CASSGVPSTDTQYF.

The chain has TRBV5-1 and TRBJ2-2, with unresolved D. The CDR3 totals 19 residues. Looked up from germline, CDR1 is SGHRS and CDR2 is YFSETQ. V lost 0 bases and J 1 base, leaving 19 bases between the germline ends. The CDR3 loop is CASSLGFPSGGGNTGELFF. The DNA of the CDR3 is TGCGCCAGCAGCTTGGGTTTCCCGTCTGGCGGCGGGAACACCGGGGAGCTGTTTTTT.

V is TRBV6-6 and J is TRBJ2-7, with TRBD2 identical over 7 bases. Germline V gene lookup returns CDR1 MNHNY and CDR2 SVGAGI (reference sequence). The trim removed 6 bases at V and 6 bases at J, leaving 11 bases unmatched. This CDR3 has 14 residues. CDR3 region: CASSPGLVKAEQYF. CDR3 sequence (DNA): TGTGCCAGCAGCCCTGGACTAGTGAAAGCCGAGCAGTACTTC.

V and J are TRBV9 and TRBJ2-7; TRBD2 aligns across 9 bases. The CDR3 totals 16 residues. V shed 4 bases, J shed 5 bases, and the junction held 13 bases outside the gene matches. CDR1 and CDR2 (germline): SGDLS, YYNGEE. In DNA form, the CDR3 reads TGTGCCAGCAGCTCACCGGGACTAGCCACTCCCCACGAGCAGTACTTC. Translation: CASSSPGLATPHEQYF.

The V call is TRBV6-5, the J call TRBJ2-7; no firm D call. Trimming cost V 4 bases and J 2 bases, with 12 bases left between them. From germline, CDR1 is MNHEY and CDR2 SVGAGI. The CDR3 has 14 amino acids. The CDR3: CASSSSGGPYEQYF. CDR3 bases: TGTGCCAGCAGTTCCTCAGGTGGTCCCTACGAGCAGTACTTC.

V gene TRBV28 combines with J gene TRBJ1-2; D is unclear. The CDR3 totals 12 residues. From germline, CDR1 is MDHEN and CDR2 SYDVKM. V lost 5 bases and J lost 7, with 11 bases in between. In nucleotides, the CDR3 is TGTGCCAGCAGTCTAGGCAGCAGTGGCTACACCTTC. Translation: CASSLGSSGYTF.

The chain employs TRBV16 and TRBJ1-2, with 10 positions matching TRBD1. V was clipped by 6 bases and J by 6 bases; unmatched bases: 7. This CDR3 has 14 residues. Germline values: CDR1 KGHSY, CDR2 FQNENV. CDR3 sequence reads: CASRLRDRGNGYTF. DNA for the CDR3: TGTGCCAGCAGGCTCCGGGACAGGGGCAATGGCTACACCTTC.

The V gene is TRBV25-1, the J gene TRBJ2-5; 7 bases map to TRBD1. Losses at the gene ends were 3 bases for V and 0 bases for J; bases not matched to a gene: 7. The germline gives CDR1 MGHDK, CDR2 SYGVNS. The CDR3 contains 16 residues. CDR3 coding DNA: TGTGCCAGCAGTGATCAGGACAGGTGGGACCAAGAGACCCAGTACTTC. The encoded protein is CASSDQDRWDQETQYF.

The gene calls are TRBV7-2 and TRBJ1-5; unclear D gene. In germline, CDR1 is SGHTA, CDR2 FQGNSA. Trimming shortened V by 6 bases and J by 3 bases, and 6 bases separated the two germline ends. CDR3 size: 12 residues. Here the CDR3 DNA reads TGTGCCAGCAGTCGAAACAATCAGCCCCAGCATTTT. Translated, it gives CASSRNNQPQHF.

The chain recombines TRBV27 with TRBJ2-5, with unresolved D. The end of the DNA is better explained by TRBJ2-7, so the J call may be wrong. The CDR3 is made up of 14 amino acids. CDR1 is MNHEY, CDR2 SMNVEV, per germline (reference sequence). The CDR3 region is CASRSLGVRSEQYF. CDR3 bases: TGTGCCAGTCGGTCCCTAGGAGTCCGAAGCGAGCAGTACTTC.

The chain is built from TRBV10-3 and TRBJ2-7; 13 bases align to TRBD2. The V and J ends lost 2 bases and 5 bases, in that order; junction bases with no gene match: 6. CDR1 is ENHRY and CDR2 is SYGVKD in the germline V gene. This CDR3 has 16 amino acids. The CDR3 nucleotides are TGTGCCATCAGTGAGCCGGGACTAGCGGGACCCCACGAGCAGTACTTC. Translation: CAISEPGLAGPHEQYF.

The chain couples TRBV10-3 to TRBJ2-7; 12 nucleotides agree with TRBD2. J was trimmed by 3 bases and V by 6 bases; bases with no gene match: 3. The CDR3 is 14 amino acids. The germline V gene has CDR1 ENHRY and CDR2 SYGVKD. CDR3 in DNA: TGTGCCATCAGCCCGGGACTAGCGGGCTACGAGCAGTACTTC. It yields the protein CAISPGLAGYEQYF.

V usage is TRBV4-1 and J usage is TRBJ1-5; D unclear. Per germline, CDR1 MGHRA and CDR2 YSYEKL. The CDR3 extends over 14 amino acids. Trimming left V 4 bases short and J 0 bases short, with 7 bases between. The CDR3 here is CASSPRISNQPQHF. The CDR3 DNA reads TGCGCCAGCAGCCCCCGTATTAGCAATCAGCCCCAGCATTTT.